One sample yielded the 5 T cell receptor beta chains listed below, sequenced in a study of blood T cell repertoires in COVID-19. Using immunoSEQ multiplex PCR, the repertoire was profiled, and TCRdb retains in-frame clones only, with some absent. The sample lists 250,000 or so clones, roughly 88% occurring once. Sequencing was performed on peripheral blood. The receptors were sampled from a man older than 75 with acute or convalescent COVID-19.

The chain recombines TRBV6-5 with TRBJ1-4; 7 positions match TRBD1. The germline V gene has CDR1 MNHEY and CDR2 SVGAGI. The junction had 8 bases not matched to a gene; V was cut back by 6 bases and J by 7 bases. CDR3 size: 14 residues. This CDR3 reads CASRVGGGTEKLFF. The CDR3 DNA sequence: TGTGCCAGCAGGGTAGGGGGCGGGACTGAAAAACTGTTTTTT.

The chain has TRBV5-4 and TRBJ1-2; D uncertain. Germline-derived CDR1 and CDR2 are SGHNT and YYREEE (reference sequence). Trimming took 0 bases from V and 7 from J, leaving 7 bases between them. The CDR3 consists of 12 residues. The CDR3 protein is CASSLDLSGYTF. The CDR3 region has the DNA TGTGCCAGCAGCTTGGACTTAAGTGGCTACACCTTC.

This clone was detected once. The chain is built from TRBV28 and TRBJ1-1; no reliable D call. Trimming removed 4 bases at V and 7 bases at J, with 13 bases between. The CDR3 runs 13 residues. Germline V gives CDR1 MDHEN, CDR2 SYDVKM. CDR3 in DNA: TGTGCCAGCAGTTCCCCTCCCCTCTTTGAAGCTTTCTTT. Translation gives CASSSPPLFEAFF.

The V gene is TRBV7-9, the J gene TRBJ2-7; the match to TRBD1 covers 10 bases. The V gene's germline CDR1 is SEHNR and CDR2 FQNEAQ (reference sequence). CDR3 length: 13 amino acids. V dropped 1 base and J dropped 6; count of bases not matched to a gene: 0. CDR3 in amino acids: CASSLGTGGEQYF. DNA for the CDR3: TGTGCCAGCAGCTTAGGGACAGGGGGCGAGCAGTACTTC.

This chain links TRBV2 with TRBJ1-5; 7 nucleotides align to TRBD1. V lost 5 bases and J lost 3; bases outside the gene matches: 7. The CDR3 is 15 amino acids. Germline V gene data show CDR1 as SNHLY and CDR2 as FYNNEI. The CDR3 loop is CASSLQTGYNQPQHF. In nucleotides, the CDR3 is TGTGCCAGCAGTCTACAGACAGGGTACAATCAGCCCCAGCATTTT.